This TCR beta chain originates from a study of blood T cells in healthy people across ages. With a J-beta primer mix and a sample-barcoded 5' primer, a second PCR ran about 6 to 11 cycles. In TCRdb, the 5' RACE reads were re-called with MiXCR into one record per CDR3 protein. The data show about 970,000 distinct CDR3 sequences, with about 51% seen just once and about a fifth held by the top ten. This CDR3 is built from 15 residues. V gave up 2 bases and J gave up 12 bases; unmatched junction bases: 12. The germline V gene has CDR1 GTSNPN and CDR2 SVGIG (reference sequence). A word on this clonotype: Its antigen is currently unknown.

General study results and limits: Compared with aged donors, long-lived donors showed fewer expanded clones, suggesting selection.

The sequencing sample was made of blood. This clonotype was sampled from a woman aged 55-70 years in good health. The chain is built from TRBV30 and TRBJ2-1, with 11 bases that match TRBD2. In DNA form, the CDR3 reads TGTGCCTGGAGTCCCTCTGGGGCTAGCGGGAGGATGCAGTTCTTC. It yields the protein CAWSPSGASGRMQFF. Combining the CDR3 with reference TRBV30 and TRBJ2-1 gives the whole variable domain SQTIHQWPATLVQPVGSPLSLECTVEGTSNPNLYWYRQAAGRGLQLLFYSVGIGQISSEVPQNLSASRPQDRQFILSSKKLLLSDSGFYLCAWSPSGASGRMQFFGPGTRLTVL.